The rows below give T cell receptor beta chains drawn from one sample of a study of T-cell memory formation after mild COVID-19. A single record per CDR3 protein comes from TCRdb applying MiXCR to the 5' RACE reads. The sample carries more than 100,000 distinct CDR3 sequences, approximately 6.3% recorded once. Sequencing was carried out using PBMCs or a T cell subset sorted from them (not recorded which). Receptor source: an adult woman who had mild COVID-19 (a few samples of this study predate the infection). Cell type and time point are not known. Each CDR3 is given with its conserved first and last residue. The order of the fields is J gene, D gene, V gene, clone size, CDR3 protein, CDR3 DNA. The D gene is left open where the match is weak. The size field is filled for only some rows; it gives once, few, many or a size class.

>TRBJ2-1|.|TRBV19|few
CASTSTAYNEQFF
TGTGCCAGTACCTCGACAGCCTACAATGAGCAGTTCTTC
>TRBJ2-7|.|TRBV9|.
CASSVGSRLTYEQYF
TGTGCCAGCAGCGTAGGAAGCAGGTTAACCTACGAGCAGTACTTC
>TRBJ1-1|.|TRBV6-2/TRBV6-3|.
CASHAGLTFQAFF
TGTGCCAGCCATGCGGGGCTGACTTTTCAAGCTTTCTTT
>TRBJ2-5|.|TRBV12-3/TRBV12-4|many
CASSLSGGGQYF
TGTGCCAGCAGTTTATCAGGAGGGGGCCAGTACTTC
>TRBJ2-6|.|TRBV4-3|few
CASSQERLWAPGANVLTF
TGCGCCAGCAGCCAAGAACGACTTTGGGCCCCTGGGGCCAACGTCCTGACTTTC
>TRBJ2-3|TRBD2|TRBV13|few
CASTFVASGRPPDTQYF
TGTGCCAGCACCTTCGTTGCTAGCGGGAGACCCCCAGATACGCAGTATTTT
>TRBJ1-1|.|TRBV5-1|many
CASRGQAGSEAFF
TGCGCCAGCAGGGGGCAGGCGGGCTCTGAAGCTTTCTTT
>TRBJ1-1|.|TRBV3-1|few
CASSGLGDTEAFF
TGTGCCAGCAGCGGGCTTGGGGACACTGAAGCTTTCTTT
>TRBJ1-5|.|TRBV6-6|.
CASSWGGGADQPQHF
TGTGCCAGCAGTTGGGGAGGGGGGGCCGATCAGCCCCAGCATTTT
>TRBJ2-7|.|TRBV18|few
CASSPYDSLEWQYF
TGTGCCAGCTCACCCTATGACAGCCTTGAATGGCAGTACTTC
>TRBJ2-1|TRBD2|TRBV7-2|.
CASSPKAGALNNEQFF
TGTGCCAGCAGCCCCAAAGCGGGAGCCCTCAACAATGAGCAGTTCTTC
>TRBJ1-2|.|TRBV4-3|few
CASSQEAPGSGIRGYTF
TGCGCCAGCAGCCAAGAGGCTCCTGGTTCAGGGATCCGGGGCTACACCTTC
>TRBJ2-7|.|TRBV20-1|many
CSAVRGKGDEQYF
TGCAGTGCCGTACGGGGGAAAGGGGACGAGCAGTACTTC
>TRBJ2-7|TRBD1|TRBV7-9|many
CASSVGQGRYEQYF
TGTGCCAGCAGCGTGGGACAGGGGAGGTACGAGCAGTACTTC
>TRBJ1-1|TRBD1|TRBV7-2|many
CASSPQQGAFTEAFF
TGTGCCAGCAGCCCCCAACAGGGGGCCTTTACTGAAGCTTTCTTT
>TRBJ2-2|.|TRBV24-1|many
CATSDLRGAQIGELFF
TGTGCCACCAGTGATTTGAGGGGGGCGCAGATCGGGGAGCTGTTTTTT
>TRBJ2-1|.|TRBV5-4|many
CASSLASGREQFF
TGTGCCAGCAGCTTGGCATCCGGACGAGAGCAGTTCTTC
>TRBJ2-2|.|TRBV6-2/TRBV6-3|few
CASSNARAHGVDTGELFF
TGTGCCAGCTCTAATGCCCGGGCGCACGGCGTGGACACCGGGGAGCTGTTTTTT
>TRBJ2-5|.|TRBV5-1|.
CASSLLSDGRGETQYF
TGCGCCAGCAGCCTCCTCTCGGACGGGCGAGGAGAGACCCAGTACTTC
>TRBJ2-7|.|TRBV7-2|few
CASSLGRDYEQYF
TGTGCCAGCAGCTTAGGCCGGGACTACGAGCAGTACTTC
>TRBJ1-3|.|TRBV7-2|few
CASSLRRISGNTIYF
TGTGCCAGCAGCTTAAGGCGGATCTCTGGAAACACCATATATTTT
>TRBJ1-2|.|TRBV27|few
CASSFAAGVVYGYTF
TGTGCCAGCAGTTTTGCTGCAGGGGTTGTATATGGCTACACCTTC
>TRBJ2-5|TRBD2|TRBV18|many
CASSVLAGGPGEETQYF
TGTGCCAGCTCAGTTCTAGCGGGAGGGCCCGGCGAAGAGACCCAGTACTTC
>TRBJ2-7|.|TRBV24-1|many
CATSDAATYEQYF
TGTGCCACCAGTGACGCTGCTACCTACGAGCAGTACTTC
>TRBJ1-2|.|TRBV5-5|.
CASSFDGSNYGYTF
TGTGCCAGCAGCTTCGATGGGTCTAACTATGGCTACACCTTC
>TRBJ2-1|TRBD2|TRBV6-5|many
CASRVLAGSSYNEQFF
TGTGCCAGCAGAGTACTAGCGGGCAGCTCCTACAATGAGCAGTTCTTC
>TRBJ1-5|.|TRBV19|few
CASSPTDQPNQPQHF
TGTGCCAGTAGTCCCACCGACCAGCCCAATCAGCCCCAGCATTTT
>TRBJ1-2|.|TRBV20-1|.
CSSRARAYGYTF
TGCAGTAGTCGCGCCCGTGCCTATGGCTACACCTTC
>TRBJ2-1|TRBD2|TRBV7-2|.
CASSLGTSGSHRFF
TGTGCCAGCAGCTTGGGGACTAGCGGGAGTCACCGGTTCTTC
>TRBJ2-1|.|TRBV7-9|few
CASSLQGGLSYNEQFF
TGTGCCAGCAGCTTACAAGGGGGATTGTCCTACAATGAGCAGTTCTTC
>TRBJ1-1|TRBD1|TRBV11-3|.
CASSLRTGLGGAFF
TGTGCCAGCAGCTTGCGGACAGGCCTAGGTGGAGCTTTCTTT
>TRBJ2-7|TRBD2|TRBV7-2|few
CASSPVLAVAYEQYF
TGTGCCAGCAGCCCTGTGCTAGCGGTCGCCTACGAGCAGTACTTC
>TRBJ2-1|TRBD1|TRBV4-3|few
CASSQDRGKQFF
TGCGCCAGCAGCCAGGACAGGGGGAAACAGTTCTTC
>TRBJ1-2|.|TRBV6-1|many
CASSERRFYGYTF
TGTGCCAGCAGTGAACGAAGGTTCTATGGCTACACCTTC
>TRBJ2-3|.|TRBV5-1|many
CASSLDGGTDTQYF
TGCGCCAGCAGCCTCGACGGAGGCACAGATACGCAGTATTTT
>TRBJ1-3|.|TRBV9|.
CASSVGGSSGNTIYF
TGTGCCAGCAGCGTAGGAGGATCCTCTGGAAACACCATATATTTT
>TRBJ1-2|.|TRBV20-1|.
CSAPTGRGDYGYTF
TGCAGTGCTCCTACCGGGAGGGGAGACTATGGCTACACCTTC
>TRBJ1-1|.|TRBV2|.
CASSAEIDTEAFF
TGTGCCAGCAGTGCGGAAATTGACACTGAAGCTTTCTTT
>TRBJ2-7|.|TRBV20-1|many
CSARVSGYEQYF
TGCAGTGCTAGAGTTAGCGGTTACGAGCAGTACTTC
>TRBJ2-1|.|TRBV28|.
CASSLGVDSNEQFF
TGTGCCAGCAGTTTAGGGGTGGACAGTAATGAGCAGTTCTTC
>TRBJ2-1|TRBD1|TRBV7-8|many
CASSLVRGLDLNNEQFF
TGTGCCAGCAGCTTAGTAAGGGGGCTTGACCTGAACAATGAGCAGTTCTTC
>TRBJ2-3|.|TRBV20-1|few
CNLGDTQYF
TGCAATCTAGGAGATACGCAGTATTTT
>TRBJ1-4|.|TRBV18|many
CASSPPMGNEKLFF
TGTGCCAGCTCACCACCGATGGGAAATGAAAAACTGTTTTTT
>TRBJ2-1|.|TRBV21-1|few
CASVGTGGPPGSILEFF
TGTGCCAGCGTGGGGACAGGGGGTCCTCCCGGGAGTATTCTCGAGTTCTTC
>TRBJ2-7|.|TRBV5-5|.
CASSWGGQGEQYF
TGTGCCAGCAGCTGGGGGGGACAAGGCGAGCAGTACTTC
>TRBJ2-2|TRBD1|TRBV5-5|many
CASSRDSANTGELFF
TGTGCCAGCAGTCGGGACAGCGCGAACACCGGGGAGCTGTTTTTT